A single sample is the source of the 4 T cell receptor beta chains below, sequenced in a study of vaccination and CD4 T cells after COVID-19. The treatment denotes: roughly 10-day PBMC culture with coronavirus spike peptide pools or control peptides (ViraFEST assay). The Oncomine TCR Beta short-read assay was applied to DNA of cultured CD4+ T cells. TCRdb fed the PCR reads into MiXCR, producing one record per CDR3 protein. The profile shows fewer than 16,000 distinct CDR3 sequences, about 57% of them singletons. These receptors' targets are unknown. The material sequenced was CD4+ T cells from blood, cultured in vitro. All receptors derive from a human donor who had recovered from COVID-19.

This chain uses TRBV6-1 with TRBJ1-5; tentative D call: TRBD1 (5 bases). Germline CDR1 and CDR2: MNHNS and SASEGT. V was clipped by 4 bases and J by 1 base, with 8 bases between them. The CDR3 is 14 amino acids. In DNA form, the CDR3 reads TGTGCCAGCAGTGGACAGCAAAGCAATCAGCCCCAGCATTTT. This codes for CASSGQQSNQPQHF.

In this sample, this clonotype turned up a few times. This chain links TRBV20-1 with TRBJ2-1; TRBD2 might be the D (5 bases). The germline V gene has CDR1 DFQATT and CDR2 SNEGSKA (reference sequence). The CDR3 contains 14 residues. The ends were cut back, 2 bases at V and 3 bases at J, with 11 bases in the middle. CDR3 nucleotide sequence: TGCAGTGCTAGATGGTACCGGGACTACAATGAGCAGTTCTTC. Its translation is CSARWYRDYNEQFF.

This clonotype was recorded a few times. The V gene is TRBV20-1, the J gene TRBJ2-5; 8 bases agree with TRBD2. Germline V gene lookup returns CDR1 DFQATT and CDR2 SNEGSKA (reference sequence). The CDR3 length is 16 residues. V shed 2 bases, J shed 5 bases, and the junction held 13 bases outside the gene matches. Here the CDR3 DNA reads TGCAGTGCTAGACGAGTTACGGGGGGGGTCTGGGAGACCCAGTACTTC. This gives the protein CSARRVTGGVWETQYF.

The chain combines TRBV10-3 with TRBJ1-3, with D tentatively TRBD1 (6 bases). The CDR3 totals 16 residues. In germline, CDR1 is ENHRY, CDR2 SYGVKD. Trimming shortened V by 4 bases and J by 2 bases, and 15 bases separated the two germline ends. In DNA, the CDR3 is TGTGCCATCAGTGTAGGACAGCCGATAACTGGAAACACCATATATTTT. Protein product: CAISVGQPITGNTIYF.